These T cell receptor beta chains were read from a single sample in a study of cytomegalovirus exposure and HLA in healthy donors. The table came from immunoSEQ multiplex PCR; TCRdb's copy has only in-frame clones and leaves some out. The data contain some 130,000 clones, about three quarters of them seen just once; the ten biggest clones take up approximately 1%. The sequencing input was PBMCs. These receptor sequences come from a human donor in good health. CDR3s include the opening cysteine and the closing phenylalanine or tryptophan. Each record gives: V gene, J gene, clone size, D gene, CDR3 protein, CDR3 DNA. D genes are given only for firm matches. Clone size, where shown, is once, few, many, or a class for clones that have expanded.

v_gene: TRBV4-1
j_gene: TRBJ2-7
abundance: .
d_gene: .
CDR3aa: CASSQSPLLLLSPSYEQYF
CDR3nt: TGCGCCAGCAGTCAATCCCCCCTCCTCCTGCTTAGCCCCTCCTACGAGCAGTACTTC

v_gene: TRBV29-1
j_gene: TRBJ2-3
abundance: once
d_gene: .
CDR3aa: CSTSGPSTDTQYF
CDR3nt: TGCAGCACATCAGGCCCTAGCACAGATACGCAGTATTTT

v_gene: TRBV9
j_gene: TRBJ2-1
abundance: .
d_gene: TRBD1
CDR3aa: CASSVVQQGAHNEQFF
CDR3nt: TGTGCCAGCAGCGTAGTTCAACAGGGGGCGCACAATGAGCAGTTCTTC

v_gene: TRBV6-1
j_gene: TRBJ1-1
abundance: once
d_gene: .
CDR3aa: CASSEGAHTEAFF
CDR3nt: TGTGCCAGCAGTGAAGGGGCGCACACTGAAGCTTTCTTT

v_gene: TRBV28
j_gene: TRBJ1-6
abundance: few
d_gene: .
CDR3aa: CASSLSQGLGSYNSPLHF
CDR3nt: TGTGCCAGCAGTTTATCCCAGGGATTAGGCTCCTATAATTCACCCCTCCACTTT

v_gene: TRBV28
j_gene: TRBJ1-3
abundance: .
d_gene: .
CDR3aa: CASSLPQGSDTIYF
CDR3nt: TGTGCCAGCAGTTTACCCCAGGGGTCGGACACCATATATTTT

v_gene: TRBV4-1
j_gene: TRBJ2-7
abundance: few
d_gene: .
CDR3aa: CASSQVDMGLRVGEQYF
CDR3nt: TGCGCCAGCAGCCAGGTTGACATGGGACTTCGGGTGGGCGAGCAGTACTTC

v_gene: TRBV29-1
j_gene: TRBJ1-1
abundance: few
d_gene: TRBD1
CDR3aa: CSGRQGGGTEAFF
CDR3nt: TGCAGCGGAAGACAGGGGGGAGGCACTGAAGCTTTCTTT

v_gene: TRBV5-8
j_gene: TRBJ1-1
abundance: .
d_gene: TRBD1
CDR3aa: CASSPGTGESAFF
CDR3nt: TGTGCCAGCAGCCCCGGGACAGGGGAGTCAGCTTTCTTT

v_gene: TRBV10-2
j_gene: TRBJ1-1
abundance: .
d_gene: .
CDR3aa: CASKGGPEAFF
CDR3nt: TGCGCCAGCAAGGGGGGGCCTGAAGCTTTCTTT

v_gene: TRBV5-1
j_gene: TRBJ2-7
abundance: .
d_gene: .
CDR3aa: CASSLAQGRYEQYF
CDR3nt: TGCGCCAGCAGCTTGGCACAGGGTCGCTACGAGCAGTACTTC

v_gene: TRBV9
j_gene: TRBJ1-6
abundance: .
d_gene: TRBD1
CDR3aa: CASSVAGGQEHSPLHF
CDR3nt: TGTGCCAGCAGCGTAGCTGGTGGACAGGAACATTCACCCCTCCACTTT

v_gene: TRBV9
j_gene: TRBJ2-7
abundance: .
d_gene: TRBD1
CDR3aa: CASSTGQGDYEQYF
CDR3nt: TGTGCCAGCAGCACGGGACAGGGTGACTACGAGCAGTACTTC

v_gene: TRBV7-9
j_gene: TRBJ1-5
abundance: few
d_gene: .
CDR3aa: CASSPDRPNSNQPQHF
CDR3nt: TGTGCCAGCAGCCCGGACAGACCCAATAGCAATCAGCCCCAGCATTTT

v_gene: TRBV7-3
j_gene: TRBJ2-1
abundance: .
d_gene: .
CDR3aa: CASSSTSHPLGEQFF
CDR3nt: TGTGCCAGCAGCTCAACTAGCCACCCCCTGGGTGAGCAGTTCTTC

v_gene: TRBV6-1
j_gene: TRBJ2-2
abundance: once
d_gene: .
CDR3aa: CASTARGQAGELFF
CDR3nt: TGTGCCAGCACCGCGAGAGGGCAGGCCGGGGAGCTGTTTTTT

v_gene: TRBV5-6
j_gene: TRBJ1-1
abundance: few
d_gene: .
CDR3aa: CASSSWGVNTEAFF
CDR3nt: TGTGCCAGCAGCTCTTGGGGCGTGAACACTGAAGCTTTCTTT

v_gene: TRBV5-1
j_gene: TRBJ2-1
abundance: once
d_gene: .
CDR3aa: CASSLELGGNEQFF
CDR3nt: TGCGCCAGCAGCTTGGAACTAGGCGGGAATGAGCAGTTCTTC

v_gene: TRBV4-1
j_gene: TRBJ1-6
abundance: .
d_gene: TRBD1
CDR3aa: CASSPGQGNSPLHF
CDR3nt: TGCGCCAGCAGCCCCGGACAGGGTAATTCACCCCTCCACTTT

v_gene: TRBV11-1
j_gene: TRBJ2-2
abundance: .
d_gene: TRBD2
CDR3aa: CASHARGGRSLAGELFF
CDR3nt: TGTGCCAGCCACGCGCGGGGGGGCCGGTCGTTGGCCGGGGAGCTGTTTTTT

v_gene: TRBV6-5
j_gene: TRBJ2-3
abundance: .
d_gene: .
CDR3aa: CASRRVDTQYF
CDR3nt: TGTGCCAGCAGGAGGGTAGATACGCAGTATTTT

v_gene: TRBV7-8
j_gene: TRBJ1-4
abundance: .
d_gene: .
CDR3aa: CASSLGAGINEKLFF
CDR3nt: TGTGCCAGCAGCTTAGGGGCAGGGATTAATGAAAAACTGTTTTTT

v_gene: TRBV5-1
j_gene: TRBJ2-3
abundance: .
d_gene: .
CDR3aa: CASSPRDPRKGDTQYF
CDR3nt: TGCGCCAGCAGCCCGCGGGACCCTCGGAAGGGGGATACGCAGTATTTT

v_gene: TRBV4-1
j_gene: TRBJ2-4
abundance: .
d_gene: TRBD1
CDR3aa: CASSQGQGENIQYF
CDR3nt: TGCGCCAGCAGCCAGGGACAGGGGGAAAACATTCAGTACTTC

v_gene: TRBV7-8
j_gene: TRBJ1-1
abundance: once
d_gene: TRBD1
CDR3aa: CASSSQFDRGLTEAFF
CDR3nt: TGTGCCAGCAGTTCTCAATTCGACAGGGGGCTCACTGAAGCTTTCTTT

v_gene: TRBV11-2
j_gene: TRBJ1-2
abundance: .
d_gene: TRBD1
CDR3aa: CASSLEGRRQGAIGGYTF
CDR3nt: TGTGCCAGCAGCTTAGAGGGGCGCCGACAGGGGGCCATCGGGGGCTACACCTTC

v_gene: TRBV5-1
j_gene: TRBJ2-3
abundance: few
d_gene: .
CDR3aa: CASSLVTATDTQYF
CDR3nt: TGCGCCAGCAGCTTGGTCACAGCTACAGATACGCAGTATTTT

v_gene: TRBV4-1
j_gene: TRBJ2-7
abundance: .
d_gene: .
CDR3aa: CASSQEFTGHYEQYF
CDR3nt: TGCGCCAGCAGCCAAGAATTTACAGGGCACTACGAGCAGTACTTC

v_gene: TRBV2
j_gene: TRBJ1-1
abundance: .
d_gene: .
CDR3aa: CASSETLNTEAFF
CDR3nt: TGTGCCAGCAGTGAAACCCTAAACACTGAAGCTTTCTTT

v_gene: TRBV5-4
j_gene: TRBJ2-5
abundance: .
d_gene: TRBD1
CDR3aa: CASSFSLGTDQETQYF
CDR3nt: TGTGCCAGCAGCTTTTCGCTCGGGACAGACCAAGAGACCCAGTACTTC

v_gene: TRBV25-1
j_gene: TRBJ1-1
abundance: .
d_gene: .
CDR3aa: CASSDQWNTEAFF
CDR3nt: TGTGCCAGCAGTGATCAGTGGAACACTGAAGCTTTCTTT